Listed below are T cell receptor beta chains from one sample, sequenced in a study of spatial heterogeneity in lung cancer. MiXCR, run by TCRdb on the 5' RACE reads, gives a single entry per CDR3 protein. Of 95,000 to 120,000 distinct CDR3 sequences listed, more than 10% are singletons. Sequencing used PBMCs, obtained at follow-up. The receptors come from a female donor with early-stage non-small cell lung cancer. Each CDR3 is given without its conserved first and last residue. The D gene is left open where the match is weak.

j_gene,len,d_gene,v_gene,CDR3aa
TRBJ2-7,13,NA,TRBV10-3,AISPPGSGAYEQY
TRBJ2-1,13,TRBD2,TRBV6-2/TRBV6-3,ASSYSSGHYNEQF
TRBJ1-2,13,NA,TRBV19,ASSMGGTPNYGYT
TRBJ1-1,10,NA,TRBV2,ASSGARGGAF
TRBJ2-3,13,NA,TRBV15,ATRDGASWLDTQY
TRBJ2-3,16,NA,TRBV10-3,AISEPSLGAGSTDTQY
TRBJ2-1,14,TRBD2,TRBV7-2,ASSFLAGVPYNEQF
TRBJ1-2,10,NA,TRBV29-1,SVERSNYGYT
TRBJ1-2,14,NA,TRBV4-3,ASSQVLPRGFYGYT
TRBJ2-7,12,TRBD1,TRBV12-3/TRBV12-4,ASSSDRAGREQY
TRBJ2-5,10,NA,TRBV28,ASSLMRETQY
TRBJ1-2,13,NA,TRBV24-1,ATSDSRRPYPGYT
TRBJ2-3,14,TRBD1,TRBV5-4,ASSLGDRGLGDTQY
TRBJ1-5,12,NA,TRBV7-2,ASSLGQSHQPQH
TRBJ2-3,10,NA,TRBV7-8,ASSSTGDTQY
TRBJ2-5,11,TRBD2,TRBV19,ASRKTSGETQY
TRBJ2-7,13,NA,TRBV20-1,SASNLQTASYEQY
TRBJ2-1,13,TRBD2,TRBV24-1,ATSAAGGPYNEQF
TRBJ2-3,11,TRBD2,TRBV24-1,ASSGASTDTQY
TRBJ2-5,12,NA,TRBV7-9,ASSLEKREETQY
TRBJ2-3,12,NA,TRBV12-3/TRBV12-4,ASSLEGVADTQY
TRBJ1-6,11,NA,TRBV10-3,AIRDGHNSPLH
TRBJ1-5,12,TRBD1,TRBV7-6,ASSFWTGPQPQH
TRBJ2-3,12,TRBD2,TRBV6-2/TRBV6-3,ASTGTSGTDTQY
TRBJ1-6,13,NA,TRBV4-2,ASSRDNWGNSPLH
TRBJ2-1,15,TRBD1,TRBV28,ASSIQTGKEGYNEQF
TRBJ2-7,11,NA,TRBV3-1,ASSQDWRGEQY
TRBJ2-3,12,NA,TRBV5-4,ASSIYSGKVTQY
TRBJ2-1,12,TRBD2,TRBV29-1,SVKTSGIWNEQF
TRBJ2-1,13,NA,TRBV5-1,ASSVTRATYNEQF
TRBJ1-2,13,NA,TRBV6-2/TRBV6-3,ASSSGRPELYGHT
TRBJ2-3,13,TRBD2,TRBV28,ASSPWSPGLGAQY
TRBJ2-7,11,NA,TRBV3-1,ASSLGRGYEQY
TRBJ2-2,12,NA,TRBV3-1,ASSQAVVAGELF
TRBJ2-3,12,TRBD1,TRBV5-4,ASRGTGGGDTQY
TRBJ1-1,12,NA,TRBV3-1,ASSQGGNAAEAF
TRBJ2-5,12,TRBD2,TRBV12-3/TRBV12-4,ASTQGLAGGTQY
TRBJ2-1,14,TRBD2,TRBV5-1,ASSLAAGGSYNEQF
TRBJ1-2,12,TRBD1,TRBV5-1,ASSSPGQGYGYT
TRBJ2-1,15,NA,TRBV4-3,ASSHSWDGSSYNEQF
TRBJ2-3,17,NA,TRBV7-9,ASSPRQWVAKTSTDTQY
TRBJ1-4,13,TRBD1,TRBV20-1,SARVREQGGEKLF
TRBJ2-2,15,TRBD2,TRBV5-4,ASSPPGLGPSGGELF
TRBJ1-6,11,NA,TRBV20-1,SAGGAQGSDLH
TRBJ1-4,14,TRBD1,TRBV27,ASRLLQGGFNEKLF
TRBJ2-7,15,NA,TRBV10-3,AISESRGTLIDYEQY